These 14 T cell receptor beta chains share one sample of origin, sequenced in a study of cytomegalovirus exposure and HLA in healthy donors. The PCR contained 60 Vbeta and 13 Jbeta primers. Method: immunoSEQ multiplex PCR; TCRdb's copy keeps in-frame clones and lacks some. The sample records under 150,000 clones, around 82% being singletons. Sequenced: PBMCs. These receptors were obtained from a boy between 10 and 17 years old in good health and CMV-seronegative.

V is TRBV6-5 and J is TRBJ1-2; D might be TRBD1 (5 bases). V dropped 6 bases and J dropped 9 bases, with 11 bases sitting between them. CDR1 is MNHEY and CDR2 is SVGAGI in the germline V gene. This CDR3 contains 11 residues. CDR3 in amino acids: CASSPGHRYTF. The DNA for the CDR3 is TGTGCCAGCAGCCCAGGGCATCGCTACACCTTC.

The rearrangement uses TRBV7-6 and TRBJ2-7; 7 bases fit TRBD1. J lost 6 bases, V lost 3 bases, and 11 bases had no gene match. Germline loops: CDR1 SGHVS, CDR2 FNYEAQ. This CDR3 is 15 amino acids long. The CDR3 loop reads CASSFGDRAAVEQYF. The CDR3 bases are TGTGCCAGCAGCTTTGGAGACAGGGCAGCTGTCGAGCAGTACTTC.

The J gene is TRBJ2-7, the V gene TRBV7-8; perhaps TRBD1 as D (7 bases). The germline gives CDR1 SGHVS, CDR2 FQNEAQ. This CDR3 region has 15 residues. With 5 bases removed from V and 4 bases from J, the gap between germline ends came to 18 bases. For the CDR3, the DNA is TGTGCCAGCAGCCTGGGTGGAGGGGGCGGGTACGAGCAGTACTTC. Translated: CASSLGGGGGYEQYF. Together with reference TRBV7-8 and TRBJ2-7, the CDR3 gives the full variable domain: GAGVSQSPRYKVAKRGQDVALRCDPISGHVSLFWYQQALGQGPEFLTYFQNEAQLDKSGLPSDRFFAERPEGSVSTLKIQRTQQEDSAVYLCASSLGGGGGYEQYFGPGTRLTVT.

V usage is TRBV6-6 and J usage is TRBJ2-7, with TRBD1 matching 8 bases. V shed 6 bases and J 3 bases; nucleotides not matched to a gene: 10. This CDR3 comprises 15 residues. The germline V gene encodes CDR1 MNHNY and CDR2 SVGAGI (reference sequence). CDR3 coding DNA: TGTGCCAGCAGGATCGGACAGGGACCACACTACGAGCAGTACTTC. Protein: CASRIGQGPHYEQYF.

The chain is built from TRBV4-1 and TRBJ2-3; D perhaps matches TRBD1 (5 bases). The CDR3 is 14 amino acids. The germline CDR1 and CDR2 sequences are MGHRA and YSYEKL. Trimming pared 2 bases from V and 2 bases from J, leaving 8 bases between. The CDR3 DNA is TGCGCCAGCAGCCAACCGGACATCACAGATACGCAGTATTTT. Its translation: CASSQPDITDTQYF.

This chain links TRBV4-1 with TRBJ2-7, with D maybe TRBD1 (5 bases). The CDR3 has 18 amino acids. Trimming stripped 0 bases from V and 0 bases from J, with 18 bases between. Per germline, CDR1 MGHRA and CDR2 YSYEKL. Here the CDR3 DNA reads TGCGCCAGCAGCCAAGAATCAGGGCTAGGGGTTCGCTCCTACGAGCAGTACTTC. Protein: CASSQESGLGVRSYEQYF.

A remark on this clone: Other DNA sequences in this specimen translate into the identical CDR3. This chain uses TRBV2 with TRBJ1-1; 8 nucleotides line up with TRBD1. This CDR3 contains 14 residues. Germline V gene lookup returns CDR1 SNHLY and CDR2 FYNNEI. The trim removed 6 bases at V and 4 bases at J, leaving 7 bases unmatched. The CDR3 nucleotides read TGTGCCAGCAGGTCCAGGGGGCGCGGCACTGAAGCTTTCTTT. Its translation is CASRSRGRGTEAFF.

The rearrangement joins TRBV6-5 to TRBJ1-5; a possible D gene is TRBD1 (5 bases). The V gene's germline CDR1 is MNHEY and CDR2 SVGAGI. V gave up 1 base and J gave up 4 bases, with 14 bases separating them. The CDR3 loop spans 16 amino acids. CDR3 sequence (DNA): TGTGCCAGCAGTTACTTCGGGGTTGGGGGGAATCAGCCCCAGCATTTT. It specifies CASSYFGVGGNQPQHF.

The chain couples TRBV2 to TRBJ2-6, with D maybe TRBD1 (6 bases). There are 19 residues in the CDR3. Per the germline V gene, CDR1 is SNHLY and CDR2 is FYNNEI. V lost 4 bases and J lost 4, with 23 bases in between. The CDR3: CASSARAGRGHRGANVLTF. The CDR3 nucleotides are TGTGCCAGCAGTGCTCGGGCAGGCAGGGGACATCGCGGGGCCAACGTCCTGACTTTC.

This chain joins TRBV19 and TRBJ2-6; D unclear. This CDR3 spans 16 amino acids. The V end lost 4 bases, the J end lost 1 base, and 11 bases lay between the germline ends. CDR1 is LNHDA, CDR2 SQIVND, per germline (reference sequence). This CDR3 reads CASSTVPLSGANVLTF. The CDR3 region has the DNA TGTGCCAGTAGTACGGTTCCCCTGTCTGGGGCCAACGTCCTGACTTTC.

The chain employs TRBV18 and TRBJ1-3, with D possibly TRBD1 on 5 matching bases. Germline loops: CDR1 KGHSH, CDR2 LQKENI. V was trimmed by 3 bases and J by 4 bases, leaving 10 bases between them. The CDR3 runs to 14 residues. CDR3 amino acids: CASSPTDIGNTIYF. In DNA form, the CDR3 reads TGTGCCAGCTCACCGACGGACATCGGAAACACCATATATTTT.

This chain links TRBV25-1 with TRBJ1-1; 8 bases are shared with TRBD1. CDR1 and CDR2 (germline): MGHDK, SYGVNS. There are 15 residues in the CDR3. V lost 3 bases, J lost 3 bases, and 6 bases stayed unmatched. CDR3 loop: CASSEKDRVDTEAFF. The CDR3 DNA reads TGTGCCAGCAGTGAGAAGGACAGGGTAGACACTGAAGCTTTCTTT.

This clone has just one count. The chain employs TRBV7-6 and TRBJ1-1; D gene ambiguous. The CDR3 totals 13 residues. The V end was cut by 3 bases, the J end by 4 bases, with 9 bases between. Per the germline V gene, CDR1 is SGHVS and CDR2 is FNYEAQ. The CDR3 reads CASSFDAVTEAFF. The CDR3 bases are TGTGCCAGCAGCTTTGATGCGGTCACTGAAGCTTTCTTT.

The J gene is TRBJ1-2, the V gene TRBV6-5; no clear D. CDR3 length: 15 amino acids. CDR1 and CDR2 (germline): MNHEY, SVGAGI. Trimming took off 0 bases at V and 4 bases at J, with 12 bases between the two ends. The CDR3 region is CASSYSYRGFYGYTF. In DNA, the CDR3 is TGTGCCAGCAGTTACTCTTACAGAGGGTTCTATGGCTACACCTTC.